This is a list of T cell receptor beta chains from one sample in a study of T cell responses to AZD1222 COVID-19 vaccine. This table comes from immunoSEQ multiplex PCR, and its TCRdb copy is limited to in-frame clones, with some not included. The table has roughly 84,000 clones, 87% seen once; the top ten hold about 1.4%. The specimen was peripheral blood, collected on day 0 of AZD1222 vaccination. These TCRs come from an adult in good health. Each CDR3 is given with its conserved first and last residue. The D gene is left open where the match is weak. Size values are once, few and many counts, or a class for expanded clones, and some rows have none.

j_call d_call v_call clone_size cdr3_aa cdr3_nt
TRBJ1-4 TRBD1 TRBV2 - CASSWTGGEKLFF TGTGCCAGCAGTTGGACAGGGGGCGAAAAACTGTTTTTT
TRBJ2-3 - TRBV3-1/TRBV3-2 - CASSLSTGLDTQYF TGTGCCAGCAGCCTCAGTACAGGGTTAGATACGCAGTATTTT
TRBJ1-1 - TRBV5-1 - CASSLGQEGAEAFF TGCGCCAGCAGCTTGGGACAGGAGGGGGCTGAAGCTTTCTTT
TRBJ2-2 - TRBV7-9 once CASSLIRTNTGELFF TGTGCCAGCAGCTTAATCCGGACAAACACCGGGGAGCTGTTTTTT
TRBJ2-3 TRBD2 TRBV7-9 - CASSLYSGSTDTQYF TGTGCCAGCAGCCTCTACAGCGGGAGTACAGATACGCAGTATTTT
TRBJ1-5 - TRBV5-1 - CASSSGQINQPQHF TGCGCCAGCAGCTCTGGACAGATCAATCAGCCCCAGCATTTT
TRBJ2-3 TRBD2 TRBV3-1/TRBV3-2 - CASSHHSGSGTDTQYF TGTGCCAGCAGCCACCATAGCGGGAGCGGCACAGATACGCAGTATTTT
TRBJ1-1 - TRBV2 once CASGDWDTEAFF TGTGCCAGCGGGGACTGGGACACTGAAGCTTTCTTT
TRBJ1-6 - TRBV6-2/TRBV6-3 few CASSYLSTVGETNSPLHF TGTGCCAGCAGTTATCTAAGTACGGTGGGAGAAACTAATTCACCCCTCCACTTT
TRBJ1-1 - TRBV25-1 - CASSELGRMSNTEAFF TGTGCCAGCAGTGAATTGGGGCGGATGTCGAACACTGAAGCTTTCTTT
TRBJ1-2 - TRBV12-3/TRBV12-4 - CASSFIGGGYTF TGTGCCAGCAGTTTCATAGGGGGAGGCTACACCTTC
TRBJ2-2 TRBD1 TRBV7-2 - CASSPQTGTGELFF TGTGCCAGCAGCCCCCAGACAGGGACCGGGGAGCTGTTTTTT
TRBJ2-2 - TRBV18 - CASSPGILIGGELFF TGTGCCAGCTCCCCAGGGATTCTTATCGGCGGGGAGCTGTTTTTT
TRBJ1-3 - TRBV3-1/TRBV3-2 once CASSQDITGGNTIYF TGTGCCAGCAGCCAAGATATTACAGGGGGAAACACCATATATTTT
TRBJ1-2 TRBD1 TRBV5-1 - CASTGQENYGYTF TGCGCCAGCACCGGACAGGAGAACTATGGCTACACCTTC
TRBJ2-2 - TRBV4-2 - CASSGGRGLTNTGELFF TGTGCCAGCAGCGGGGGAAGGGGCCTAACGAACACCGGGGAGCTGTTTTTT
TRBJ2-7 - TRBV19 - CASSISGAAYEQYF TGTGCCAGTAGTATTTCAGGGGCGGCCTACGAGCAGTACTTC
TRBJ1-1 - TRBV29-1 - CSAAHTEAFF TGCAGCGCCGCTCACACTGAAGCTTTCTTT
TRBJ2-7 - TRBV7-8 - CASSLGISPHEQYF TGTGCCAGCAGCTTAGGCATTAGCCCCCACGAGCAGTACTTC
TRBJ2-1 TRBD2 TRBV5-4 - CASSLIVLAGEENEQFF TGTGCCAGCAGCTTGATAGTACTAGCGGGAGAGGAGAATGAGCAGTTCTTC
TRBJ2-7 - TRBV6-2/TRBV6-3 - CASSRQVSYEQYF TGTGCCAGCAGCCGGCAGGTTAGCTACGAGCAGTACTTC
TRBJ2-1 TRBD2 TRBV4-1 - CASSQNMGLAQYNEQFF TGCGCCAGCAGCCAGAATATGGGACTAGCGCAATACAATGAGCAGTTCTTC
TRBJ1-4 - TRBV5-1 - CASSLFDRREEKLFF TGCGCCAGCAGCTTGTTTGACCGCCGTGAGGAAAAACTGTTTTTT
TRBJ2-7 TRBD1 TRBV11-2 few CASSLGPGQGNYEQYF TGTGCCAGCAGCTTAGGTCCGGGACAGGGAAACTACGAGCAGTACTTC
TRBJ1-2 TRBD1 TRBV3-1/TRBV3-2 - CASSQSDRESGYTF TGTGCCAGCAGCCAATCTGACAGGGAGTCAGGCTACACCTTC
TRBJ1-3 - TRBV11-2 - CASSLGPLSSGNTIYF TGTGCCAGCAGCTTAGGCCCCCTCTCCTCTGGAAACACCATATATTTT
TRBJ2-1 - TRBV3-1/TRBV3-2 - CASSRANEQFF TGTGCCAGCAGCCGGGCCAATGAGCAGTTCTTC
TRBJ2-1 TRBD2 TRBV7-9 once CASSLEGSGSHEQFF TGTGCCAGCAGCTTAGAGGGTAGCGGGAGCCATGAGCAGTTCTTC
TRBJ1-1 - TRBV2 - CASTQGNTEAFF TGTGCCAGCACTCAAGGGAACACTGAAGCTTTCTTT
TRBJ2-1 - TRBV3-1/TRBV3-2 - CASSQDGNEQFF TGTGCCAGCAGCCAAGACGGTAATGAGCAGTTCTTC
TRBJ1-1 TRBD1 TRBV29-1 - CSVVTGGVRRAFF TGCAGCGTGGTGACAGGGGGCGTACGGCGGGCTTTCTTT
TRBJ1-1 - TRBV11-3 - CASSAGPNTEAFF TGTGCCAGCAGCGCCGGGCCCAACACTGAAGCTTTCTTT